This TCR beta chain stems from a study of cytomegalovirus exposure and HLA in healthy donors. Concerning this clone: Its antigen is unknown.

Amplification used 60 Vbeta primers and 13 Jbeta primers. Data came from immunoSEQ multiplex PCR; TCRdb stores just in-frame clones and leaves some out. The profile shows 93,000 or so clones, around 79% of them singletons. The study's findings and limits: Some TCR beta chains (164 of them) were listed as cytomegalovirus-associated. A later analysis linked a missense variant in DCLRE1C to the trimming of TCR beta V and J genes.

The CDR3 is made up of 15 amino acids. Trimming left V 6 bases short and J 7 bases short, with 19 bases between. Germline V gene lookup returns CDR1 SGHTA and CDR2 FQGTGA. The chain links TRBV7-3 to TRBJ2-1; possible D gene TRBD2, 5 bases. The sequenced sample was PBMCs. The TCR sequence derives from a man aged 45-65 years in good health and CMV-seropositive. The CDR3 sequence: CASSRAGLEGNEQFF. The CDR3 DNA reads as TGTGCCAGCAGTCGGGCTGGGCTAGAGGGTAATGAGCAGTTCTTC. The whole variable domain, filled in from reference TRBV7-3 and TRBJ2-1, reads GAGVSQTPSNKVTEKGKYVELRCDPISGHTALYWYRQSLGQGPEFLIYFQGTGAADDSGLPNDRFFAVRPEGSVSTLKIQRTERGDSAVYLCASSRAGLEGNEQFFGPGTRLTVL.